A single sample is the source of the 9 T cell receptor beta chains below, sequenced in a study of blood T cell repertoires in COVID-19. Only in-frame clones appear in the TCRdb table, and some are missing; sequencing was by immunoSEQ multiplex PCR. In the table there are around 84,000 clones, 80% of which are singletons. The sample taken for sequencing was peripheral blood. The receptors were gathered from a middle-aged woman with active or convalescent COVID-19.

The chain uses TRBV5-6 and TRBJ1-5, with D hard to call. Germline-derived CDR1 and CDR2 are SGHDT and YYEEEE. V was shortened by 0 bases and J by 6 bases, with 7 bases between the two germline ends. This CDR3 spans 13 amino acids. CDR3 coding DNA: TGTGCCAGCAGCTTGGGCCAGGCTCAGCCCCAGCATTTT. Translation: CASSLGQAQPQHF.

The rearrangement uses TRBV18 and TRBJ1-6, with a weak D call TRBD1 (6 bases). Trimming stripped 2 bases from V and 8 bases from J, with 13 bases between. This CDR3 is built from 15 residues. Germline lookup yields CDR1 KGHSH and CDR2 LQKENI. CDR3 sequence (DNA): TGTGCCAGCTCACCAGGGTCAGGGGTGGATTCACCCCTCCACTTT. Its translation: CASSPGSGVDSPLHF.

Here the CDR3 reads CASSSLSYEQFF. The CDR3 DNA reads as TGTGCCAGCAGTTCCCTTTCGTATGAGCAGTTCTTC. The chain joins TRBV12-3 or TRBV12-4 to TRBJ2-1, with D hard to call. The CDR3 runs to 12 residues. Trimming removed 4 bases at V and 8 bases at J, with 9 bases between.

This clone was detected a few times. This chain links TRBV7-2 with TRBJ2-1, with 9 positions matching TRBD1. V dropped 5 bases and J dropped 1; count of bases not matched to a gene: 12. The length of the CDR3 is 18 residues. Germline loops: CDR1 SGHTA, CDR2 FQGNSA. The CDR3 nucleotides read TGTGCCAGCAGCCGGACAGGGGAGGACCTTTGGTCCTACAATGAGCAGTTCTTC. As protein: CASSRTGEDLWSYNEQFF. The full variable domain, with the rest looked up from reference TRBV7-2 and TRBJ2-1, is GAGVSQSPSNKVTEKGKDVELRCDPISGHTALYWYRQSLGQGLEFLIYFQGNSAPDKSGLPSDRFSAERTGGSVSTLTIQRTQQEDSAVYLCASSRTGEDLWSYNEQFFGPGTRLTVL.

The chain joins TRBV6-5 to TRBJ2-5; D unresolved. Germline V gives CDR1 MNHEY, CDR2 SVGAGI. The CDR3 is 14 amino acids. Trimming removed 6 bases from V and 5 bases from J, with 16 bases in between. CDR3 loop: CASSPVWSGETQYF. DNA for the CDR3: TGTGCCAGCAGCCCCGTATGGTCCGGGGAGACCCAGTACTTC.

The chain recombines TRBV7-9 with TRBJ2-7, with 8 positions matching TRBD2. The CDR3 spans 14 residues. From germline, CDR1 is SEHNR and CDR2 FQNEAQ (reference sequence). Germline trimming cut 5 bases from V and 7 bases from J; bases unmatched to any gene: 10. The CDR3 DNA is TGTGCCAGCAGCCTAAGCGGGAGTGGTAGGGAGCAGTACTTC. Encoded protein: CASSLSGSGREQYF.

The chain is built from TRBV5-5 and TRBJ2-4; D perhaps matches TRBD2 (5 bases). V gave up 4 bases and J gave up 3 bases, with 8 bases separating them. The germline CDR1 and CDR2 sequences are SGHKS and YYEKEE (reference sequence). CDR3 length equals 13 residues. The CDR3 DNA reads TGTGCCAGCAGCCTAGAGGGCAAAAACATTCAGTACTTC. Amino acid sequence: CASSLEGKNIQYF.

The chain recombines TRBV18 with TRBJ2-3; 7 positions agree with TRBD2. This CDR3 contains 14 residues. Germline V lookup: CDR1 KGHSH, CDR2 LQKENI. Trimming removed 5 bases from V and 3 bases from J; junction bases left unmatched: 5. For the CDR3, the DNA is TGTGCCAGCTCATCGACTAGCCGGACAGATACGCAGTATTTT. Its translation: CASSSTSRTDTQYF.

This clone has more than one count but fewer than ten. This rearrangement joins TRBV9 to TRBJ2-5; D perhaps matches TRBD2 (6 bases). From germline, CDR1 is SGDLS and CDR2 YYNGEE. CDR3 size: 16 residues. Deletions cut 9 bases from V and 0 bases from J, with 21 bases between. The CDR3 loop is CAITIQASAYQETQYF. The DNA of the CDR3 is TGTGCCATCACGATCCAGGCTAGCGCCTACCAAGAGACCCAGTACTTC.